This TCR beta chain was observed in a study of CD8+CD57+ T cells in acquired aplastic anemia. Turning to the study itself: DNA recovered from sorted CD4+ and CD8+ cells had a mean of about 3 ug.

The germline V and J ends were trimmed by 4 bases and 11 bases, with 8 bases remaining between them. There are 11 residues in the CDR3. The germline CDR1 and CDR2 sequences are SNHLY and FYNNEI. The authors sequenced patients whose flow cytometry had shown CD8+CD57+ cell expansion. Among the patients, all had severe acquired aplastic anemia. TCR beta VDJ and CDR3 profiles were obtained from a genomic DNA template. A single record per CDR3 protein comes from TCRdb applying MiXCR to the reads. The data contain 450,000 to 600,000 distinct CDR3 sequences, less than 35% of them singletons. Points from the study as a whole: Fewer than 35 shared CD8+ CDR3s appeared highly expressed within patients' immunodominant clones.

As regards this clonotype: Its antigen is unidentified.

V gene TRBV2 combines with J gene TRBJ1-4; D remains ambiguous. The sample consisted of sorted CD4+, CD8+, or CD8+CD57+ T cells (not recorded which) from PBMCs. The TCR comes from a human donor with aplastic anemia. CDR3 nucleotide sequence: TGTGCCAGCAGTGGAGGCGGGAAACTGTTTTTT. Translated, it gives CASSGGGKLFF.